Below are 22 T cell receptor beta chains sequenced from a single sample in a study of identifying expanded T cells in peripheral blood (dated 2019 in TCRdb). The library was prepared using the immunoSEQ multiplex PCR assay. The clones in this table, taken by TCRdb from immuneACCESS, are in-frame only. Not every clone is retained; where verified, under half of the shortfall comes from an unresolved V gene, and the cause of the rest is unknown. The sample data list approximately 100,000 clones, and around 89% of these were observed just once. The ten biggest clones cover about 16% of the sample. Specimen: blood. These receptors originate from a person aged 18 to 70 in good health.

V is TRBV4-1 and J is TRBJ2-2, with TRBD1 as a possible D gene (7 bases). V lost 2 bases to trimming and J lost 5 bases, with 15 bases between them. Germline V lookup: CDR1 MGHRA, CDR2 YSYEKL. This CDR3 spans 16 amino acids. Here the CDR3 reads CASSQLEGAGTGELFF. The CDR3, as DNA: TGCGCCAGCAGCCAATTGGAGGGGGCTGGGACCGGGGAGCTGTTTTTT.

V usage is TRBV7-9 and J usage is TRBJ2-3, with D perhaps matching TRBD1 or TRBD2 (5 bases each). Per the germline V gene, CDR1 is SEHNR and CDR2 is FQNEAQ (reference sequence). CDR3 size: 16 residues. Trimming left V 7 bases short and J 0 bases short, with 17 bases between. This chain's CDR3 is CASTPRQGESTDTQYF. The CDR3 DNA follows: TGTGCCAGCACTCCCAGGCAAGGGGAGAGCACAGATACGCAGTATTTT.

The V and J genes are TRBV7-9 and TRBJ2-3; 10 bases map to TRBD2. Germline CDR1 reads SEHNR; CDR2 reads FQNEAQ (reference sequence). The trim removed 4 bases at V and 2 bases at J, leaving 6 bases unmatched. CDR3 length: 16 residues. CDR3 DNA sequence: TGTGCCAGCAGCTCCCTAGCGGGGGTCCCCACAGATACGCAGTATTTT. It encodes CASSSLAGVPTDTQYF. The complete variable domain, with remaining parts taken from reference TRBV7-9 and TRBJ2-3, reads DTGVSQNPRHKITKRGQNVTFRCDPISEHNRLYWYRQTLGQGPEFLTYFQNEAQLEKSRLLSDRFSAERPKGSFSTLEIQRTEQGDSAMYLCASSSLAGVPTDTQYFGPGTRLTVL.

V and J are TRBV28 and TRBJ1-5; unclear D gene. Germline V gene data show CDR1 as MDHEN and CDR2 as SYDVKM. V lost 3 bases and J 3 bases, leaving 3 bases between the germline ends. The CDR3 sequence is 12 residues long. The CDR3 coding sequence is TGTGCCAGCAGTTTGGACAATCAGCCCCAGCATTTT. It yields the protein CASSLDNQPQHF.

This clone was recorded a few times. The rearrangement links TRBV21-1 to TRBJ2-7; the DNA was not used to check the table's D call, TRBD2. TRBV21-1 is a pseudogene segment. The CDR3 length is 13 residues. The CDR3: CASSKWNYPEQYF. The CDR3 nucleotides are TGTGCCAGCAGCAAATGGAACTACCCCGAGCAGTACTTC.

The rearrangement links TRBV7-2 to TRBJ2-1, with a weak D call TRBD1 (6 bases). Trimming removed 0 bases at V and 15 bases at J, with 15 bases between. Germline CDR1 is SGHTA and CDR2 is FQGNSA. The CDR3 has 13 residues. CDR3 amino acids: CASSLARQERGFF. The CDR3, as DNA: TGTGCCAGCAGCTTAGCTAGACAGGAGCGTGGGTTCTTC.

The CDR3: CASSYLTGRVAFF. Here the CDR3 DNA reads TGTGCCAGCAGTTACTTGACAGGTCGGGTAGCTTTCTTT. The chain uses TRBV6-6 and TRBJ1-1, with a weak D call TRBD1 (6 bases). Germline V gene data show CDR1 as MNHNY and CDR2 as SVGAGI (reference sequence). V was trimmed by 1 base and J by 10 bases, leaving 13 bases between them. The CDR3 consists of 13 residues.

This rearrangement joins TRBV4-3 to TRBJ2-5, with D tentatively TRBD1 or TRBD2 (5 bases each). The CDR3 has 15 amino acids. Germline V CDR1 and CDR2: LGHNA, YSLEER. The V end lost 0 bases, the J end lost 4 bases, and 12 bases lay between the germline ends. CDR3 nucleotide sequence: TGCGCCAGCAGCCAAGATGAGGCAGGGAGAGAGACCCAGTACTTC. Translation gives CASSQDEAGRETQYF.

The chain is built from TRBV6-4 and TRBJ2-3; 9 nucleotides agree with TRBD2. This CDR3 is built from 13 residues. Losses at the gene ends were 5 bases for V and 5 bases for J; bases not matched to a gene: 2. Germline V gene sequence: CDR1 MRHNA, CDR2 SNTAGT. CDR3 loop: CASSRGGGDTQYF. The DNA for the CDR3 is TGTGCCAGCAGTCGCGGGGGGGGAGATACGCAGTATTTT.

The rearrangement uses TRBV20-1 and TRBJ1-1; D call uncertain. The length of the CDR3 is 11 residues. The germline V gene encodes CDR1 DFQATT and CDR2 SNEGSKA (reference sequence). Trimming took off 6 bases at V and 3 bases at J, with 8 bases between the two ends. The CDR3 is CSAPTDTEAFF. CDR3 bases: TGCAGTGCCCCTACAGACACTGAAGCTTTCTTT.

The V and J genes are TRBV29-1 and TRBJ2-6; no reliable D call. Germline values: CDR1 SQVTM, CDR2 ANQGSEA. The V and J ends lost 3 bases and 2 bases respectively, with 11 bases between them. The CDR3 sequence is 15 residues long. CDR3 protein: CSVDGRLTGANVLTF. In nucleotides, the CDR3 is TGCAGCGTTGATGGCCGGCTGACTGGGGCCAACGTCCTGACTTTC.

The chain carries TRBV2 and TRBJ1-2; 9 bases agree with TRBD1. V shed 6 bases and J 3 bases; nucleotides not matched to a gene: 5. Germline values: CDR1 SNHLY, CDR2 FYNNEI. The CDR3 totals 14 residues. CDR3 bases: TGTGCCAGCAGGGGACGGACAGGGGACTATGGCTACACCTTC. Protein sequence: CASRGRTGDYGYTF.

The V call is TRBV7-9, the J call TRBJ2-2; TRBD1 agrees at 8 bases. The CDR3 has 14 amino acids. Germline CDR1 and CDR2: SEHNR and FQNEAQ (reference sequence). The ends lost 5 bases at V and 6 bases at J; junction bases unmatched: 5. CDR3 nucleotide sequence: TGTGCCAGCAGCCGTGACAGGGGTTCCGGGGAGCTGTTTTTT. Protein product: CASSRDRGSGELFF.

The table lists this clone with a count of one. The V gene is TRBV19, the J gene TRBJ2-5, with 9 bases matching TRBD1. The CDR3 is 14 residues long. The V gene end was trimmed by 6 bases and the J gene end by 3 bases; junction bases not matched to a gene: 5. Germline V lookup: CDR1 LNHDA, CDR2 SQIVND (reference sequence). This chain's CDR3 is CASRRDREEETQYF. CDR3 in DNA: TGTGCCAGTAGAAGGGACAGGGAGGAAGAGACCCAGTACTTC.

V is TRBV27 and J is TRBJ2-1, with 7 positions matching TRBD2. CDR1 and CDR2 from the germline V gene are MNHEY and SMNVEV (reference sequence). This CDR3 comprises 13 residues. J was trimmed by 8 bases and V by 4 bases; bases with no gene match: 5. CDR3 nucleotides: TGTGCCAGCAGTTGGGGGGGTACGGATGAGCAGTTCTTC. Encoded protein: CASSWGGTDEQFF.

This chain links TRBV6-5 with TRBJ1-1; the D is unclear. The germline V and J ends were trimmed by 0 bases and 1 base, with 9 bases remaining between them. Germline values: CDR1 MNHEY, CDR2 SVGAGI. The CDR3 extends over 15 amino acids. DNA of the CDR3: TGTGCCAGCAGTTACTCGCCGGGGTCGAACACTGAAGCTTTCTTT. Protein sequence: CASSYSPGSNTEAFF.

The chain combines TRBV11-2 with TRBJ2-1; either TRBD1 or TRBD2 may supply D (6 bases each). Per germline, CDR1 SGHAT and CDR2 FQNNGV. The V end lost 5 bases, the J end lost 1 base, and 21 bases lay between the germline ends. The CDR3 is 18 residues long. The CDR3 region has the DNA TGTGCCAGCAGCCCAACCTGGGGGCAGGCGGGATCCTACAATGAGCAGTTCTTC. It is translated as CASSPTWGQAGSYNEQFF.

Only a few counts were recorded for this clone. The chain links TRBV6-1 to TRBJ2-5; 11 nucleotides agree with TRBD2. This CDR3 has 15 residues. With 2 bases clipped from V and 1 base from J, the junction kept 0 bases outside the gene matches. CDR1 MNHNS and CDR2 SASEGT come from the germline V gene. This CDR3 is CASSETSGGQETQYF. CDR3 coding DNA: TGTGCCAGCAGTGAAACTAGCGGGGGCCAAGAGACCCAGTACTTC.

The chain carries TRBV19 and TRBJ1-1; D gene uncertain. This CDR3 spans 14 amino acids. Trimming shortened V by 1 base and J by 6 bases, and 12 bases separated the two germline ends. From germline, CDR1 is LNHDA and CDR2 SQIVND (reference sequence). The CDR3 DNA is TGTGCCAGTAGTATAGTTTCGATCCCGGCTGAAGCTTTCTTT. Protein sequence: CASSIVSIPAEAFF. Together with reference TRBV19 and TRBJ1-1, the CDR3 gives the full variable domain: DGGITQSPKYLFRKEGQNVTLSCEQNLNHDAMYWYRQDPGQGLRLIYYSQIVNDFQKGDIAEGYSVSREKKESFPLTVTSAQKNPTAFYLCASSIVSIPAEAFFGQGTRLTVV.

The V gene is TRBV18, the J gene TRBJ2-3, with 10 bases identical to TRBD2. The V gene's germline CDR1 is KGHSH and CDR2 LQKENI. The CDR3 has 16 residues. Trimming cost V 5 bases and J 0 bases; bases outside gene matches: 5. The CDR3 nucleotides read TGTGCCAGCTCATCCTTAGCGGGGGGTAGCACAGATACGCAGTATTTT. It is translated as CASSSLAGGSTDTQYF.

The J gene is TRBJ2-3, the V gene TRBV14; no reliable D call. The CDR3 is 13 amino acids. The V end lost 2 bases, the J end lost 5 bases, and 8 bases lay between the germline ends. Germline CDR1 is SGHDN and CDR2 is FVKESK. The DNA of the CDR3 is TGTGCCAGCAGCCAACGTTATGGAGATACGCAGTATTTT. Protein sequence: CASSQRYGDTQYF.

The V gene is TRBV7-2, the J gene TRBJ1-1; D is undetermined. The germline V and J ends were trimmed by 0 bases and 3 bases, with 11 bases remaining between them. This CDR3 has 15 residues. Germline CDR1 SGHTA, CDR2 FQGNSA. The CDR3 DNA follows: TGTGCCAGCAGCTTAGCAAGTTTTTTAGACACTGAAGCTTTCTTT. It yields the protein CASSLASFLDTEAFF.